Below are 31 T cell receptor beta chains sequenced from a single sample in a study of blood T cell repertoires in COVID-19. Repertoires were generated with immunoSEQ multiplex PCR, while TCRdb's copy carries only in-frame clones and drops some. Counted here are more than 60,000 clones, 84% occurring once; the ten biggest clones make up 13%. The sequenced sample was peripheral blood. The receptor set was obtained from a man aged 45-65 years with COVID-19, enrolled during active disease.

This chain uses TRBV7-9 with TRBJ1-4; the match to TRBD1 covers 9 bases. Unmatched junction bases numbered 6, after V lost 1 base and J lost 6 bases. The germline V gene has CDR1 SEHNR and CDR2 FQNEAQ (reference sequence). The CDR3 totals 16 residues. For the CDR3, the DNA is TGTGCCAGCAGCTTAGAGACAGGGGGAGATCATGAAAAACTGTTTTTT. It is translated as CASSLETGGDHEKLFF.

The chain is built from TRBV3-1 (or the pseudogene TRBV3-2) and TRBJ2-5; TRBD2 aligns across 12 bases. V trimming: 1 base; J trimming: 13 bases; junction bases outside the gene matches: 10. The CDR3 consists of 15 residues. Germline V gene data show CDR1 as LGHDT and CDR2 as YNNKEL (reference sequence). This CDR3 is CASSQGSSSGGAWYF. The CDR3 nucleotides are TGTGCCAGCAGCCAAGGGTCATCTAGCGGGGGGGCCTGGTACTTC.

This sequence joins TRBV11-2 and TRBJ1-3; a possible D gene is TRBD1 (6 bases). V lost 5 bases to trimming and J lost 0 bases, with 14 bases between them. The CDR3 length is 16 residues. Germline lookup yields CDR1 SGHAT and CDR2 FQNNGV. The CDR3 reads CASSPRTVLSGNTIYF. The CDR3 DNA sequence: TGTGCCAGCAGCCCGAGGACAGTACTCTCTGGAAACACCATATATTTT.

The chain links TRBV5-1 to TRBJ2-1; weak D call: TRBD2 (5 bases). CDR1 and CDR2 (germline): SGHRS, YFSETQ. V gave up 0 bases and J gave up 9 bases, with 10 bases separating them. The CDR3 extends over 13 amino acids. CDR3 in DNA: TGCGCCAGCAGCTTGGAGTTGCGGGCTGAGCAGTTCTTC. It specifies CASSLELRAEQFF.

A few counts support this clone. J is TRBJ1-3 and V is TRBV9; tentative D call: TRBD1 (6 bases). The V end lost 3 bases, the J end lost 0 bases, and 10 bases lay between the germline ends. There are 15 residues in the CDR3. Germline CDR1 is SGDLS and CDR2 is YYNGEE. The CDR3 bases are TGTGCCAGCAGCGCGGACAGCAGCTCTGGAAACACCATATATTTT. This translates into CASSADSSSGNTIYF.

This clone was seen only once. In nucleotides, the CDR3 is TGTGCCTGGAGTGTAATTGGGGCCACCTATGGCTACACCTTC. Its protein is CAWSVIGATYGYTF. The V gene is TRBV30, the J gene TRBJ1-2; D perhaps matches TRBD1 (5 bases). Germline V gives CDR1 GTSNPN, CDR2 SVGIG (reference sequence). The CDR3 length is 14 residues. V lost 0 bases and J lost 4, with 12 bases in between.

The chain employs TRBV9 and TRBJ2-5; 10 bases are shared with TRBD2. V shed 0 bases and J 0 bases; nucleotides not matched to a gene: 11. CDR1 and CDR2 (germline): SGDLS, YYNGEE. This CDR3 region has 19 residues. The CDR3: CASSVGPSGGETYQETQYF. The CDR3 DNA follows: TGTGCCAGCAGCGTAGGACCCAGCGGGGGGGAGACGTACCAAGAGACCCAGTACTTC.

As concerns this clone: Because the CDR3's place on the DNA is in doubt, the DNA is left out and the CDR3 is given as listed by TCRdb. The gene calls are TRBV9 and TRBJ2-7; the table's D call, TRBD2, has no DNA check behind it. Germline loops: CDR1 SGDLS, CDR2 YYNGEE. The CDR3 extends over 12 residues, inclusive of both ends. The CDR3 spells CASSVGAGAKYF.

The J gene is TRBJ1-4, the V gene TRBV5-6; D may be TRBD1 (5 bases). The V gene lost 7 bases and the J gene lost 8 bases, with 18 bases spanning the gap. Per the germline V gene, CDR1 is SGHDT and CDR2 is YYEEEE. The CDR3 runs 14 residues. CDR3 amino acids: CASGISGGWEKLFF. CDR3 in DNA: TGTGCCAGCGGGATAAGCGGGGGTTGGGAAAAACTGTTTTTT.

CDR3 DNA: TGTGCCAGTAGTGTACCGGGACAGCTGAACACTGAAGCTTTCTTT. Encoded protein: CASSVPGQLNTEAFF. The V gene is TRBV19, the J gene TRBJ1-1, with 7 bases fitting TRBD1. The CDR3 is 15 amino acids. V trimming: 5 bases; J trimming: 0 bases; junction bases outside the gene matches: 6. Per germline, CDR1 LNHDA and CDR2 SQIVND (reference sequence).

V and J are TRBV6-6 and TRBJ1-6, with D uncertain. Looked up from germline, CDR1 is MNHNY and CDR2 is SVGAGI (reference sequence). The CDR3 is 15 residues long. V lost 6 bases, J lost 5 bases, and 14 bases lay in between. The CDR3 DNA follows: TGTGCCAGCAGACGAGGATCTGAGGATAATTCACCCCTCCACTTT. It yields the protein CASRRGSEDNSPLHF.

This chain uses TRBV7-2 with TRBJ2-7; 11 nucleotides match TRBD2. This CDR3 contains 15 residues. From germline, CDR1 is SGHTA and CDR2 FQGNSA. J gave up 7 bases and V 4 bases, and 9 bases lay outside the gene matches. The CDR3 here is CASSSVAGGPGEQYF. As DNA, the CDR3 is TGTGCCAGCAGCTCGGTAGCGGGGGGGCCTGGGGAGCAGTACTTC.

This sequence joins TRBV5-1 and TRBJ2-2, with 11 bases matching TRBD1. Per the germline V gene, CDR1 is SGHRS and CDR2 is YFSETQ. The CDR3 runs 16 residues. The trim removed 4 bases at V and 3 bases at J, leaving 5 bases unmatched. Written as DNA, the CDR3 is TGCGCCAGCAGCGGGGGACAGGGGGTGGACACCGGGGAGCTGTTTTTT. Protein: CASSGGQGVDTGELFF.

V and J are TRBV2 and TRBJ1-2, with TRBD1 matching 7 bases. J was trimmed by 6 bases and V by 6 bases; bases with no gene match: 4. This CDR3 is 12 amino acids long. Germline values: CDR1 SNHLY, CDR2 FYNNEI. As DNA, the CDR3 is TGTGCCAGCAGCCAAACAGGGGATGGCTACACCTTC. Its translation: CASSQTGDGYTF.

The CDR3 DNA is TGTGCCAGCAGCCCCCCCCCGGACAGAGACTATGGCTACACCTTC. This codes for CASSPPPDRDYGYTF. The J gene is TRBJ1-2, the V gene TRBV6-2 or TRBV6-3; tentative D call: TRBD1 (6 bases). The V and J ends lost 6 bases and 3 bases respectively, with 17 bases between them. CDR1 and CDR2 from the germline V gene are MNHEY and SVGEGT. The CDR3 runs 15 residues.

The chain is built from TRBV5-1 and TRBJ1-1, with no clear D. The CDR3 length is 13 residues. Trimming removed 4 bases at V and 1 base at J, with 8 bases between. Germline V gene sequence: CDR1 SGHRS, CDR2 YFSETQ. The CDR3 coding sequence is TGCGCCAGCAGCCAAGACACGAACACTGAAGCTTTCTTT. This encodes CASSQDTNTEAFF. The variable domain in full, with the rest retrieved from reference TRBV5-1 and TRBJ1-1, is KAGVTQTPRYLIKTRGQQVTLSCSPISGHRSVSWYQQTPGQGLQFLFEYFSETQRNKGNFPGRFSGRQFSNSRSEMNVSTLELGDSALYLCASSQDTNTEAFFGQGTRLTVV.

CDR3 sequence: CASSWRTDRPTEAFF. The CDR3 DNA reads as TGTGCCAGCAGCTGGAGGACAGACCGGCCCACTGAAGCTTTCTTT. This chain links TRBV11-2 with TRBJ1-1, with D perhaps TRBD1 (6 bases). This CDR3 is built from 15 residues. CDR1 is SGHAT, CDR2 FQNNGV, per germline. V lost 4 bases to trimming and J lost 4 bases, with 16 bases between them.

The V gene is TRBV10-2, the J gene TRBJ2-5; D possibly corresponds to TRBD1 (6 bases). Between the trimmed V and J ends, which lost 2 bases and 4 bases, there was a span of 11 bases. Germline CDR1 WSHSY, CDR2 SAAADI. The CDR3 covers 14 residues. The CDR3 bases are TGCGCCAGCAGTGAGCGGACAGCCCCAGAGACCCAGTACTTC. Its translation: CASSERTAPETQYF.

This chain links TRBV29-1 with TRBJ2-1; the match to TRBD1 covers 10 bases. V dropped 7 bases and J dropped 2; count of bases not matched to a gene: 5. Germline CDR1 is SQVTM and CDR2 is ANQGSEA. The CDR3 spans 14 residues. The DNA of the CDR3 is TGCAGCGGGTCGGACAGGGGGGCCTACAATGAGCAGTTCTTC. This encodes CSGSDRGAYNEQFF.

V is TRBV2 and J is TRBJ1-1; D not resolved. CDR3 length: 15 amino acids. V lost 7 bases to trimming and J lost 3 bases, with 18 bases between them. Germline CDR1 reads SNHLY; CDR2 reads FYNNEI. In nucleotides, the CDR3 is TGTGCCAGCACCGAAGACGAGGCCGGATACACTGAAGCTTTCTTT. Translation gives CASTEDEAGYTEAFF.

V is TRBV30 and J is TRBJ1-5, with D tentatively TRBD1 (6 bases). Per germline, CDR1 GTSNPN and CDR2 SVGIG (reference sequence). The CDR3 has 15 residues. V lost 1 base and J 5 bases, leaving 15 bases between the germline ends. The CDR3 is CAWSEAGATYQPQHF. The CDR3 bases are TGTGCCTGGAGTGAGGCAGGGGCGACCTATCAGCCCCAGCATTTT.

V usage is TRBV27 and J usage is TRBJ1-5; D remains ambiguous. Trimming shortened V by 1 base and J by 5 bases, and 9 bases separated the two germline ends. The germline V gene encodes CDR1 MNHEY and CDR2 SMNVEV (reference sequence). CDR3 length: 14 amino acids. For the CDR3, the DNA is TGTGCCAGCAGTTTATTTGGGGAGGATCAGCCCCAGCATTTT. Protein: CASSLFGEDQPQHF.

The genes are TRBV30 and TRBJ1-2, with D perhaps matching TRBD1 (5 bases). Trimming left V 5 bases short and J 2 bases short, with 12 bases between. This CDR3 is 13 amino acids long. CDR1 and CDR2 from the germline V gene are GTSNPN and SVGIG (reference sequence). In nucleotides, the CDR3 is TGTGCCTGGGATAGGCGGGGGAACTATGGCTACACCTTC. Protein product: CAWDRRGNYGYTF.

The chain couples TRBV13 to TRBJ2-7; TRBD1 matches at 7 bases. Germline V gene sequence: CDR1 PRHDT, CDR2 FYEKMQ (reference sequence). The CDR3 has 13 amino acids. Losses at the gene ends were 1 base for V and 9 bases for J; bases not matched to a gene: 6. This CDR3 reads CASSLETGIVQYF. CDR3 nucleotides: TGTGCCAGCAGCTTAGAGACAGGGATAGTGCAGTACTTC.

The gene calls are TRBV7-9 and TRBJ1-1; TRBD1 aligns across 7 bases. The CDR3 consists of 15 residues. In germline, CDR1 is SEHNR, CDR2 FQNEAQ (reference sequence). The trim removed 6 bases at V and 3 bases at J, leaving 10 bases unmatched. CDR3 DNA: TGTGCCAGCAGACGGCCCGGGACAGAACACACTGAAGCTTTCTTT. Translated, it gives CASRRPGTEHTEAFF.

This chain links TRBV7-9 with TRBJ2-3; TRBD2 agrees at 13 bases. V was clipped by 6 bases and J by 3 bases; unmatched bases: 9. This CDR3 is 17 amino acids long. Germline V gene data show CDR1 as SEHNR and CDR2 as FQNEAQ (reference sequence). CDR3 in DNA: TGTGCCAGCAGTATCGGACTAGCGGGGGTAGCTACAGATACGCAGTATTTT. Translating gives CASSIGLAGVATDTQYF.

This clone has a count of ten or more. J is TRBJ2-1 and V is TRBV9; TRBD1 matches 8 bases. Germline V gene lookup returns CDR1 SGDLS and CDR2 YYNGEE. CDR3 length: 14 amino acids. V was pared by 0 bases and J by 9 bases, with 5 bases of the junction left unmatched. CDR3 bases: TGTGCCAGCAGCGTAGGTGCGACAGGGGTTGAGCAGTTCTTC. Translating gives CASSVGATGVEQFF.

The chain joins TRBV5-1 to TRBJ2-5; weak D call: TRBD2 (5 bases). The V and J ends lost 3 bases and 5 bases respectively, with 17 bases between them. This CDR3 has 15 residues. Germline V gene lookup returns CDR1 SGHRS and CDR2 YFSETQ. CDR3 sequence: CASSSSYGVSETQYF. CDR3 sequence (DNA): TGCGCCAGCAGCTCGAGTTACGGGGTCTCGGAGACCCAGTACTTC.

This clone was counted only a few times. This sequence joins TRBV19 and TRBJ2-7, with D possibly being TRBD1 (5 bases). V was cut by 4 bases and J by 6 bases, with 7 bases left in between. The germline CDR1 and CDR2 sequences are LNHDA and SQIVND (reference sequence). The CDR3 loop spans 11 amino acids. DNA of the CDR3: TGTGCCAGTAGTACAGGGCTCGAGCAGTACTTC. Residues: CASSTGLEQYF.

As DNA, the CDR3 is TGTGGTCTAAATCGAGGGGGCGAGGACATTCAGTACTTC. Translation: CGLNRGGEDIQYF. The rearrangement uses TRBV6-5 and TRBJ2-4, with 7 bases lining up with TRBD1. This CDR3 comprises 13 residues. Germline CDR1 and CDR2: MNHEY and SVGAGI.

The genes are TRBV4-2 and TRBJ2-2; 8 bases are a match to TRBD2. The CDR3 is 17 residues long. Trimming at V came to 0 bases and at J to 1 base, leaving 4 bases not matched to a gene. CDR1 LGHNA and CDR2 YNFKEQ come from the germline V gene. The CDR3 spells CASSQESGGLNTGELFF. In nucleotides, the CDR3 is TGTGCCAGCAGCCAAGAAAGCGGGGGTTTGAACACCGGGGAGCTGTTTTTT.